This T cell receptor beta chain was sequenced during a study of early T cells in non-severe SARS-CoV-2 infection. Looking at the study overall: The sequenced material was bulk RNA from unsorted whole blood, and its chains were unpaired. Study-wide results and limits: VDJdb-based annotation leaned toward anti-spike CD8 responses and missed private and CD4 specificities.

Tagging with unique molecular identifiers was applied to individual cDNA molecules. TCRdb analysed the 5' RACE reads with MiXCR anew, one entry per CDR3 protein. The table has around 21,000 distinct CDR3 sequences, around 6% seen once. The table lists this clonotype with many counts. Its antigen is currently unknown. The CDR3 covers 12 residues. Germline V gene sequence: CDR1 KGHDR, CDR2 SFDVKD. Trimming left V 5 bases short and J 3 bases short, with 5 bases between. The input for sequencing was whole blood, taken at baseline. V is TRBV24-1 and J is TRBJ2-3; no reliable D call. This receptor was identified in an adult who was a healthcare worker with PCR-confirmed SARS-CoV-2 infection or an uninfected control (not recorded which). The CDR3, as DNA: TGTGCCACCAGTGGAACGACAGATACGCAGTATTTT. Amino acid sequence: CATSGTTDTQYF.